This T cell receptor (beta chain) was sequenced during a study of blood T cell repertoires in COVID-19 (dated by TCRdb to 2019 to 2021). Study-level background: Samples covering the acute and convalescent phases of COVID-19 were provided by collaborators in the United States, Italy and Spain. The material from the prospective study consisted of cDNA or gDNA derived from T cells, B-cell-depleted T cells, or PBMCs. Deeply sampled blood TCRbeta repertoires from subjects exposed to, actively infected with, or recovered from COVID-19 were included in the dataset. The repertoires were released in a freely available public database intended as a resource for research on the immune response to SARS-CoV-2. Samples came from the ongoing ImmuneRACE study (first 160 participants) plus 1,254 subjects from 6 global collaborators. The sample metadata nearly always contained a de-identified subject ID, COVID-19 status, age in years and sex. Where available, HLA class I and class II types were taken from metadata supplied by the sample provider and were not determined by assay-based typing.

Collaborating institutions collected whole blood in K2EDTA tubes following their own protocols. For TCRbeta analysis, collaborator samples were shipped as frozen whole blood, as isolated PBMCs, or as DNA extracted from either sample type. With regard to this clone: Its recognized antigen is unknown. No per-base quality is available; no much larger clone lies one base away.

TCRbeta CDR3 regions were amplified from genomic DNA by means of the immunoSEQ Assay, a bias-controlled multiplex PCR. Regarding the original processing steps: Nucleated cell counts per sample were estimated from amplification of reference gene primers within the assay. To quantify the absolute abundance of each unique TCRbeta CDR3 rearrangement, sequence reads were collapsed and filtered. For each sample, productive Simpson clonality was calculated by taking the square root of Simpson's diversity index across productive rearrangements. The immuneACCESS repertoire file appears here via TCRdb, limited to in-frame rearrangements. These files lack a portion of the clones; in checked studies, under half of the deficit traces to unresolved V genes, and the cause of the others is not known. From that table come the V and J calls and clone size; the DNA was used to work out D and trimming. Across this sample there are about 150,000 clones, with 89% seen only once. The ten largest clonotypes hold around 1.5% of the sample.

Here is what the overall study found, with its caveats: How much clinical and demographic metadata was included differed by source and by participant, and the metadata was provided uncurated.

The sample comprised peripheral blood. This receptor was taken from a human donor in a cohort sampled during active COVID-19.

The bases are TGTGCCAGCAGTTACTCGGGCGGGGCCTACAATGAGCAGTTCTTC. This translates into CASSYSGGAYNEQFF. The chain joins TRBV6-2 or TRBV6-3 to TRBJ2-1, and perhaps TRBD2 as D gene, on 6 matching bases. V gives up 0 bases and J gives up 2 bases, and the segment between their germline ends measures 8 bases. Including cysteine and phenylalanine, the CDR3 has 15 amino acids. Only the CDR3 DNA stays, 45 bases, in frame from base 1. CDR1 and CDR2, looked up from the germline V gene, are MNHEY and SVGEGT.